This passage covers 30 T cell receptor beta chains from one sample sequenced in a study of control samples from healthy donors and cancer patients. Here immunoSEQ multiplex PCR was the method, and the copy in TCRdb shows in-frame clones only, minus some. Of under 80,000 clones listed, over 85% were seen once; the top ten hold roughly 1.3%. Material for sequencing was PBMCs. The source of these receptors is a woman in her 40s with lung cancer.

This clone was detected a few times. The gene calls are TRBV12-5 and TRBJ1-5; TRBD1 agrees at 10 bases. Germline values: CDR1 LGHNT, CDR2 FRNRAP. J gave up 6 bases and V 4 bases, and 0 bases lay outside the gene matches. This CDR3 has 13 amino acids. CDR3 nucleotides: TGTGCTAGTGGTTGGGACAGGGGTCAGCCCCAGCATTTT. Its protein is CASGWDRGQPQHF.

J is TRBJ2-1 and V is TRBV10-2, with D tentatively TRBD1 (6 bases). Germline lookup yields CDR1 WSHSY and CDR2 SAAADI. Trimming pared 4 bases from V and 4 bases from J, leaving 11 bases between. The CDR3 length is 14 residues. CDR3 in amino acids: CASSADRWYNEQFF. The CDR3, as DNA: TGCGCCAGCAGTGCGGACAGATGGTACAATGAGCAGTTCTTC.

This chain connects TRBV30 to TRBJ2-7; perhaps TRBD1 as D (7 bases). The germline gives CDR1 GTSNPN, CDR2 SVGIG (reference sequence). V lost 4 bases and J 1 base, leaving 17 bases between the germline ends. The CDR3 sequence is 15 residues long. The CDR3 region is CAWTPGGTVSYEQYF. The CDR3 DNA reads TGTGCCTGGACCCCAGGGGGGACAGTATCCTACGAGCAGTACTTC. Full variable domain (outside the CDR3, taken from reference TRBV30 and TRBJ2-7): SQTIHQWPATLVQPVGSPLSLECTVEGTSNPNLYWYRQAAGRGLQLLFYSVGIGQISSEVPQNLSASRPQDRQFILSSKKLLLSDSGFYLCAWTPGGTVSYEQYFGPGTRLTVT.

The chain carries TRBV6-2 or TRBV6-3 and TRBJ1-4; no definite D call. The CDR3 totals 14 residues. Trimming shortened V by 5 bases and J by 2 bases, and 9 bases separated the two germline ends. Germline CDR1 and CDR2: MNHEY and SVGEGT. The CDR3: CASSLAGTNEKLFF. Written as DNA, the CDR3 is TGTGCCAGCAGTCTAGCGGGCACTAATGAAAAACTGTTTTTT.

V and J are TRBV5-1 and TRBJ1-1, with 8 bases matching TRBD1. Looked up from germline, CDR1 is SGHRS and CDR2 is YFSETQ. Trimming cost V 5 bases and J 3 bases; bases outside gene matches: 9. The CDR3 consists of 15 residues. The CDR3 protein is CASSPGGGHDTEAFF. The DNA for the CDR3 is TGCGCCAGCAGTCCAGGGGGCGGGCACGACACTGAAGCTTTCTTT.

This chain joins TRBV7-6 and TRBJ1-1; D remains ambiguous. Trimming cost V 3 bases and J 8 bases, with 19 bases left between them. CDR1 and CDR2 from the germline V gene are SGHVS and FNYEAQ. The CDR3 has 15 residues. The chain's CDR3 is CASSFGVGKGDEAFF. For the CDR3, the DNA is TGTGCCAGCAGCTTTGGGGTGGGCAAGGGCGACGAAGCTTTCTTT.

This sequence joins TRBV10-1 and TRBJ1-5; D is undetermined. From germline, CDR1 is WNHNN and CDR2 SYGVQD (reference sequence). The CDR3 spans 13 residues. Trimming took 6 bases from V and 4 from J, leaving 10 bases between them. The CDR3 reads CASSPGPNQPQHF. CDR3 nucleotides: TGCGCCAGCAGCCCTGGCCCGAATCAGCCCCAGCATTTT.

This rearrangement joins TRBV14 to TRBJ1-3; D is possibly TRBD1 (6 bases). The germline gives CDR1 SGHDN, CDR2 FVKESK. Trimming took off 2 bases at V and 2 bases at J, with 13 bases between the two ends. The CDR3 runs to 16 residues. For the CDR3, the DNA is TGTGCCAGCAGCCAACAACTCAGGGGTCCTGGAAACACCATATATTTT. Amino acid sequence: CASSQQLRGPGNTIYF.

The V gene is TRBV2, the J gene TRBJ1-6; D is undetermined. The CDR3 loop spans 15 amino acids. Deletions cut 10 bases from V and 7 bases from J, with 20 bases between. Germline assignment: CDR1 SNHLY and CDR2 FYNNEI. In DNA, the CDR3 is TGTGCCACCACCTCGTTACCCAGCGGAAATTCACCCCTCCACTTT. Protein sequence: CATTSLPSGNSPLHF.

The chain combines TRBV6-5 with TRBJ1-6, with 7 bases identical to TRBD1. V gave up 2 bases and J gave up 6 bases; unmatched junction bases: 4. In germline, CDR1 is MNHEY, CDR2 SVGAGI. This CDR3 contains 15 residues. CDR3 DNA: TGTGCCAGCAGTTACCAGGGGGGTTTTAATTCACCCCTCCACTTT. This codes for CASSYQGGFNSPLHF.

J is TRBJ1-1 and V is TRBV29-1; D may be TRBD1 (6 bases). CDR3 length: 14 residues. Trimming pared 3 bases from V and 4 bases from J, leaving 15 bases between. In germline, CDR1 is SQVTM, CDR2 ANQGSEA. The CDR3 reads CSVEPGGEVTEAFF. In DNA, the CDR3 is TGCAGCGTTGAGCCCGGGGGCGAAGTCACTGAAGCTTTCTTT.

This CDR3 reads CASSLNLGPSYNSPLHF. The CDR3 region has the DNA TGTGCCAGCAGTCTCAATTTGGGTCCCTCCTATAATTCACCCCTCCACTTT. V gene TRBV28 combines with J gene TRBJ1-6; D uncertain. This CDR3 region has 17 residues. Deletions cut 5 bases from V and 0 bases from J, with 14 bases between. The germline V gene has CDR1 MDHEN and CDR2 SYDVKM.

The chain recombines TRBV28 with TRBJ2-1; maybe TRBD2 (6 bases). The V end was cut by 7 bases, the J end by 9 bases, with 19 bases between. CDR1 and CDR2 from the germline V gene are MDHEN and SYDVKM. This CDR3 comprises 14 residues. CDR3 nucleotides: TGTGCCAGCACTCTCGCGGGACCTGTGAGTGAGCAGTTCTTC. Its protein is CASTLAGPVSEQFF.

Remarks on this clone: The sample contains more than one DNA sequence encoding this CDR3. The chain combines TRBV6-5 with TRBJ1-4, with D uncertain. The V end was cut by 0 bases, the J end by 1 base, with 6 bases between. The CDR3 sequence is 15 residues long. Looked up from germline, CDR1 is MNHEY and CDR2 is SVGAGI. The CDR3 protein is CASSYSRGTNEKLFF. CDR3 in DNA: TGTGCCAGCAGTTACTCGCGGGGAACTAATGAAAAACTGTTTTTT.

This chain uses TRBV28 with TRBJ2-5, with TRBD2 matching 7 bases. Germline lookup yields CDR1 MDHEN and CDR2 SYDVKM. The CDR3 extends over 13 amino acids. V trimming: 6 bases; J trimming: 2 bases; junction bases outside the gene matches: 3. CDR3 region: CASRKRGQETQYF. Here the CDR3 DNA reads TGTGCCAGCAGAAAGCGGGGACAAGAGACCCAGTACTTC.

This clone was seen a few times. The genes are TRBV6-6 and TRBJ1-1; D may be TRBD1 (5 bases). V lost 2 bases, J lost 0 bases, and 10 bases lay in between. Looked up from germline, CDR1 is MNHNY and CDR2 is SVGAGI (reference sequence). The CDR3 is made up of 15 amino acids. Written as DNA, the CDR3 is TGTGCCAGCAGTTACGGGGGAGGGGTGAACACTGAAGCTTTCTTT. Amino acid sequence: CASSYGGGVNTEAFF.

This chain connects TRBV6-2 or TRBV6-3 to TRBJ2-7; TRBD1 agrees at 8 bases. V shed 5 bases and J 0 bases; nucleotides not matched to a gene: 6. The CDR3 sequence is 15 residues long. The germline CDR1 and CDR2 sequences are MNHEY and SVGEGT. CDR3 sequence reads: CASSDPQGASYEQYF. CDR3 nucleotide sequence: TGTGCCAGCAGTGACCCTCAGGGGGCCTCCTACGAGCAGTACTTC.

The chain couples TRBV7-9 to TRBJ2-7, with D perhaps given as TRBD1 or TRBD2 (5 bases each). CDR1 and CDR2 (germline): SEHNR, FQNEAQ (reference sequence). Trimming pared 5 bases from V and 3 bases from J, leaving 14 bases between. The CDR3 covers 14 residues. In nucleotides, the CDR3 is TGTGCCAGCAGCCACGGGGACCCCCGCTACGAGCAGTACTTC. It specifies CASSHGDPRYEQYF. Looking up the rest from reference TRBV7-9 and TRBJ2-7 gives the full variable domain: DTGVSQNPRHKITKRGQNVTFRCDPISEHNRLYWYRQTLGQGPEFLTYFQNEAQLEKSRLLSDRFSAERPKGSFSTLEIQRTEQGDSAMYLCASSHGDPRYEQYFGPGTRLTVT.

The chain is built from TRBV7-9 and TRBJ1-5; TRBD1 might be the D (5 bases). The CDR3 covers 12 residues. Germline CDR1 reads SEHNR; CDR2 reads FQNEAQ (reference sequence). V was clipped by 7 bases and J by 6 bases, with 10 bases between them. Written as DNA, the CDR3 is TGTGCCAGCACGGAGGGGAGTCAGCCCCAGCATTTT. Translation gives CASTEGSQPQHF.

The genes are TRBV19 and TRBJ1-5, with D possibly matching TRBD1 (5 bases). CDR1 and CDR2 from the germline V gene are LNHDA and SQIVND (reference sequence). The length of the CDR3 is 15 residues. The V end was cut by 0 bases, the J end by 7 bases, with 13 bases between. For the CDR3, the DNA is TGTGCCAGTAGTATAGACGACGGGGGAAGGCAGCCCCAGCATTTT. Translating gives CASSIDDGGRQPQHF.

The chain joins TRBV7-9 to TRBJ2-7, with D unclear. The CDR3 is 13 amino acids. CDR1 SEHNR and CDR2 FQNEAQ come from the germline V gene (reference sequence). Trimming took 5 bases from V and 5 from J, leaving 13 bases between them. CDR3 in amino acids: CASSPTVGHEQYF. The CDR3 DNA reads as TGTGCCAGCAGCCCGACCGTCGGCCACGAGCAGTACTTC.

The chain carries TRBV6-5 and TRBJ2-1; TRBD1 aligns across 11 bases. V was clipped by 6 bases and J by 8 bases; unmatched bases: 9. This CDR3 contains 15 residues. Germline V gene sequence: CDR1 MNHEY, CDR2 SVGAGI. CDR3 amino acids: CASRLGQGASYEQFF. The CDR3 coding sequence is TGTGCCAGCAGACTCGGACAGGGGGCTAGTTATGAGCAGTTCTTC.

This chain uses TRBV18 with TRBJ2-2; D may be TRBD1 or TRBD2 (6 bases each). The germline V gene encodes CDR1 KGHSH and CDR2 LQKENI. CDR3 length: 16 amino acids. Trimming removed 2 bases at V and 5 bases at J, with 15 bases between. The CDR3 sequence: CASSPITGGYTGELFF. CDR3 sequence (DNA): TGTGCCAGCTCACCAATAACCGGGGGCTATACCGGGGAGCTGTTTTTT. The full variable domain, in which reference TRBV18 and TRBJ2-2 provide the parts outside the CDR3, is NAGVMQNPRHLVRRRGQEARLRCSPMKGHSHVYWYRQLPEEGLKFMVYLQKENIIDESGMPKERFSAEFPKEGPSILRIQQVVRGDSAAYFCASSPITGGYTGELFFGEGSRLTVL.

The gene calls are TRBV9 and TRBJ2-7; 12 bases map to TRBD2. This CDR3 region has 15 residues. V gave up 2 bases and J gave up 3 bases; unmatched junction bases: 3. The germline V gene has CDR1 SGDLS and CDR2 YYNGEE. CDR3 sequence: CASSVGLAGSYEQYF. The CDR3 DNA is TGTGCCAGCAGCGTCGGACTAGCGGGGAGCTACGAGCAGTACTTC.

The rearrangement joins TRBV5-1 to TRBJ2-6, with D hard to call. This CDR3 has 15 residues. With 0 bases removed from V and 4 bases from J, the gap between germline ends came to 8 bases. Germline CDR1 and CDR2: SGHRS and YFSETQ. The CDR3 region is CASSLGGSGANVLTF. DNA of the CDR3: TGCGCCAGCAGCTTGGGGGGTTCCGGGGCCAACGTCCTGACTTTC.

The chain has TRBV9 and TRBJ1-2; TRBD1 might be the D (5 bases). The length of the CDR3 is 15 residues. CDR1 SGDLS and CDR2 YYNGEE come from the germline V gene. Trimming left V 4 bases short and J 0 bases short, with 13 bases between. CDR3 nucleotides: TGTGCCAGCAGCCCTCGGGACGGTTCTAACTATGGCTACACCTTC. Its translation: CASSPRDGSNYGYTF.

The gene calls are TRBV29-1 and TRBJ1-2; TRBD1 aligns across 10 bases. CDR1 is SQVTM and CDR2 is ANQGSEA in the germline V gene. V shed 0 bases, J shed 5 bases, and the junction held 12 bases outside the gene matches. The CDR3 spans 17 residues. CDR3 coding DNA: TGCAGCGTTGAAGATCCAGACAGGGGGCGGGTAGGATATGGCTACACCTTC. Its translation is CSVEDPDRGRVGYGYTF. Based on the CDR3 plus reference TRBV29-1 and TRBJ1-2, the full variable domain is SAVISQKPSRDICQRGTSLTIQCQVDSQVTMMFWYRQQPGQSLTLIATANQGSEATYESGFVIDKFPISRPNLTFSTLTVSNMSPEDSSIYLCSVEDPDRGRVGYGYTFGSGTRLTVV.

The CDR3 loop reads CASSLGNRGKNEQYF. The DNA for the CDR3 is TGTGCCAGCAGCTTAGGTAATCGGGGGAAGAACGAGCAGTACTTC. The V gene is TRBV7-2, the J gene TRBJ2-7; possible D gene TRBD2, 6 bases. The CDR3 sequence is 15 residues long. Between the trimmed V and J ends, which lost 1 base and 5 bases, there was a span of 15 bases. The germline gives CDR1 SGHTA, CDR2 FQGNSA.

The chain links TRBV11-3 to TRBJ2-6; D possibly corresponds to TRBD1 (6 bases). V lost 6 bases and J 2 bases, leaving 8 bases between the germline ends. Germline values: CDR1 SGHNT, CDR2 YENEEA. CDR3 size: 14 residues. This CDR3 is CASRSGAGANVLTF. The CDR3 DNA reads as TGTGCCAGCAGATCAGGGGCTGGGGCCAACGTCCTGACTTTC.

In DNA, the CDR3 is TGTGCCAGTAGCCCGGACAGGGGGCTTGGCTACACCTTC. It encodes CASSPDRGLGYTF. V is TRBV19 and J is TRBJ1-2, with TRBD1 identical over 11 bases. The germline V gene has CDR1 LNHDA and CDR2 SQIVND (reference sequence). V dropped 6 bases and J dropped 7; count of bases not matched to a gene: 4. This CDR3 region has 13 residues.